This T cell receptor (beta chain) came from a study of somatic mutations in cytotoxic T cells in rheumatoid arthritis. The table came from immunoSEQ multiplex PCR; TCRdb's copy has only in-frame clones and leaves some out. The sample records 7,000 to 9,000 clones, less than 80% being singletons. This CDR3 contains 18 residues. With 0 bases removed from V and 3 bases from J, the gap between germline ends came to 20 bases. CDR1 is LGHNA and CDR2 is YSLEER in the germline V gene. This clone has only a few counts. What it recognizes is unknown. General study points: Compared with age-matched healthy controls, rheumatoid arthritis patients did not differ significantly in CD8+ T-cell clonality.

The chain recombines TRBV4-3 with TRBJ1-2; weak D call: TRBD1 (5 bases). The origin of this receptor is a woman between 45 and 60 years old in good health. The sample comprised CD8+ T cells sorted from blood. DNA of the CDR3: TGCGCCAGCAGCCAAGATGTAGGGGATGGTCTGGTCTACTATGGCTACACCTTC. Translating gives CASSQDVGDGLVYYGYTF.